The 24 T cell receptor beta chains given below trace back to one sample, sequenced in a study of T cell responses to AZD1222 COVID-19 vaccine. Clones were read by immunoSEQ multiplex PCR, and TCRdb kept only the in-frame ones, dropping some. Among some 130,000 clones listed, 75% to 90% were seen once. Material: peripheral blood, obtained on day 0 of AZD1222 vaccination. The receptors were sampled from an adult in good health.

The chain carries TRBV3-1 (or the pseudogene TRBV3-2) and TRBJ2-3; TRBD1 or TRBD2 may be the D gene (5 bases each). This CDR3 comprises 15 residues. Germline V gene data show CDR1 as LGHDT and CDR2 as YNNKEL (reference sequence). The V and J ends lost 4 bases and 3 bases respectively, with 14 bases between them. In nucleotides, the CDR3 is TGTGCCAGCAGCCCTGGGGCTAGCCTAACAGATACGCAGTATTTT. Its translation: CASSPGASLTDTQYF.

This chain's CDR3 is CASSLGWGGGVNEQFF. DNA of the CDR3: TGTGCCAGCAGCCTGGGGTGGGGAGGAGGAGTGAATGAGCAGTTCTTC. This sequence joins TRBV3-1 (or the pseudogene TRBV3-2) and TRBJ2-1; D might be TRBD2 (6 bases). The V gene lost 4 bases and the J gene lost 7 bases, with 20 bases spanning the gap. Germline CDR1 is LGHDT and CDR2 is YNNKEL (reference sequence). This CDR3 region has 16 residues.

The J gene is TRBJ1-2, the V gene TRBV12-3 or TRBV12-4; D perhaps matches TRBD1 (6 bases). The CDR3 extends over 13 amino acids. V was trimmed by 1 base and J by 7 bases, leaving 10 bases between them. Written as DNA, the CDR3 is TGTGCCAGCAGTTTAGTTGCAGGGGTTGGCTACACCTTC. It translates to CASSLVAGVGYTF.

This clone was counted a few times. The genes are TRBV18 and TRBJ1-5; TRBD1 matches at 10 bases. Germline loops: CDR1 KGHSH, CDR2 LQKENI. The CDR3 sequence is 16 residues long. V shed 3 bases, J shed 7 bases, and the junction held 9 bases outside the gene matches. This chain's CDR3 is CASSPWDRGSGQPQHF. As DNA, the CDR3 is TGTGCCAGCTCACCGTGGGACAGGGGATCGGGCCAGCCCCAGCATTTT.

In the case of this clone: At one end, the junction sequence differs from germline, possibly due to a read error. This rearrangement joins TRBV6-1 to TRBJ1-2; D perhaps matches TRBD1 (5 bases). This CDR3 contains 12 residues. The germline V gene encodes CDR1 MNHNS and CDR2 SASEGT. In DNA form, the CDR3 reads TGTGCCAGCAGCGAAGGGGACTATGGCTACACCTTC. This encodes CASSEGDYGYTF.

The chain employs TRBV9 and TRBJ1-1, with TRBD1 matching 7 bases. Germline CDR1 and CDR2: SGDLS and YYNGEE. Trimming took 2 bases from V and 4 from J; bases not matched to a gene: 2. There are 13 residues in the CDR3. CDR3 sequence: CASSVTGTTEAFF. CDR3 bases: TGTGCCAGCAGCGTGACAGGGACCACTGAAGCTTTCTTT. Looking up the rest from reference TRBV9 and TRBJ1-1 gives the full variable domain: DSGVTQTPKHLITATGQRVTLRCSPRSGDLSVYWYQQSLDQGLQFLIQYYNGEERAKGNILERFSAQQFPDLHSELNLSSLELGDSALYFCASSVTGTTEAFFGQGTRLTVV.

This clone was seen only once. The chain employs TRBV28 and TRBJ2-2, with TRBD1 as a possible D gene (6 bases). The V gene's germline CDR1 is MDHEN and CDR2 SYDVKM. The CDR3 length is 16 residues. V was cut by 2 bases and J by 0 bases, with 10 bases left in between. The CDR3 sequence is CASSLEGDTNTGELFF. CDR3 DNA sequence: TGTGCCAGCAGTTTAGAAGGGGACACGAACACCGGGGAGCTGTTTTTT.

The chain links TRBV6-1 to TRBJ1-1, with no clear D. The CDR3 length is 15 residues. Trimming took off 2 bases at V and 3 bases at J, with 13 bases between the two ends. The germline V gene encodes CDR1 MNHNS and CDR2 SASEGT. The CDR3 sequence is CASSERPLKDTEAFF. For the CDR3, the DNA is TGTGCCAGCAGTGAAAGACCCCTAAAGGACACTGAAGCTTTCTTT.

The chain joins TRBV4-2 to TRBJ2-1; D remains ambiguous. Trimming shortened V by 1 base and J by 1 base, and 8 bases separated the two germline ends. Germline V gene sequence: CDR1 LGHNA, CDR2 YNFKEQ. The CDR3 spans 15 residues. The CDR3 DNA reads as TGTGCCAGCAGCCAAGGGAAAAGTTCCTACAATGAGCAGTTCTTC. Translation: CASSQGKSSYNEQFF.

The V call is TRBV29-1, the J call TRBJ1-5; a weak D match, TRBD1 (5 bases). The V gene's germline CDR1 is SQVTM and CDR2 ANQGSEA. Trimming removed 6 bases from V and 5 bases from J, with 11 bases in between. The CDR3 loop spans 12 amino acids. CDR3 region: CSVGGKDQPQHF. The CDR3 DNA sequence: TGCAGCGTGGGGGGTAAGGATCAGCCCCAGCATTTT.

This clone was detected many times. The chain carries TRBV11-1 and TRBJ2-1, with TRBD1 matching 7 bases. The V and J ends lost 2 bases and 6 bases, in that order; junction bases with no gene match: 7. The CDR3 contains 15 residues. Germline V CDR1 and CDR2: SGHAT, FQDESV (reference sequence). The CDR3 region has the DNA TGTGCCAGCAGCTTATTGAGTACAGGGGCCAATGAGCAGTTCTTC. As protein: CASSLLSTGANEQFF.

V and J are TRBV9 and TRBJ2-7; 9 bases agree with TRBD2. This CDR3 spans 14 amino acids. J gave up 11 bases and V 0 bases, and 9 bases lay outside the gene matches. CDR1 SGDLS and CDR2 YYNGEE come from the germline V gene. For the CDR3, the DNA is TGTGCCAGCAGCGTAGGGGATAGCGGGGGCACCAAGTACTTC. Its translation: CASSVGDSGGTKYF.

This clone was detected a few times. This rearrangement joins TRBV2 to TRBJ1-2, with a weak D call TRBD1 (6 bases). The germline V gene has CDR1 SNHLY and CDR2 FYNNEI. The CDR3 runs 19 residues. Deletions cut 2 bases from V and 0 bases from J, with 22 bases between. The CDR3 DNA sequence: TGTGCCAGCAGTGAACCCGGGGGTTCTTGGACAGCCTCTAACTATGGCTACACCTTC. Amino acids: CASSEPGGSWTASNYGYTF.

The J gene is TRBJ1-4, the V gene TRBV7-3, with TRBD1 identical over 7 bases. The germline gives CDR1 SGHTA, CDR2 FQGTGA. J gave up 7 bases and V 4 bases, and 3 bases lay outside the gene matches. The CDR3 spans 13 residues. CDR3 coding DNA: TGTGCCAGCAGCTCAGGGGGAGGTGAAAAACTGTTTTTT. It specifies CASSSGGGEKLFF. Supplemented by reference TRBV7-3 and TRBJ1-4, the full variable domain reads GAGVSQTPSNKVTEKGKYVELRCDPISGHTALYWYRQSLGQGPEFLIYFQGTGAADDSGLPNDRFFAVRPEGSVSTLKIQRTERGDSAVYLCASSSGGGEKLFFGSGTQLSVL.

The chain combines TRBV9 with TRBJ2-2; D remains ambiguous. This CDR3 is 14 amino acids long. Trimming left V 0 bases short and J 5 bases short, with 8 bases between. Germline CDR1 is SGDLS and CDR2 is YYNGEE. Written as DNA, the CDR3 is TGTGCCAGCAGCGTAGGAACACAGACCGGGGAGCTGTTTTTT. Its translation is CASSVGTQTGELFF.

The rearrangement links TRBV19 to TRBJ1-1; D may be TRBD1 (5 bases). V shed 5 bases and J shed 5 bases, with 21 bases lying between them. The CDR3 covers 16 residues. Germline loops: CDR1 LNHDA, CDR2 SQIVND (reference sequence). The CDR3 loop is CASSPQRGRGLTEAFF. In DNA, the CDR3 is TGTGCCAGTAGTCCTCAAAGGGGAAGGGGTCTGACTGAAGCTTTCTTT.

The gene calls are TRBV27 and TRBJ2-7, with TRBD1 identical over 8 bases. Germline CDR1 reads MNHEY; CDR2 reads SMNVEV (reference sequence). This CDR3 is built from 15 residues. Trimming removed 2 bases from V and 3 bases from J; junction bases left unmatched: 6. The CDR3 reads CASSLSSDRVYEQYF. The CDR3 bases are TGTGCCAGCAGTTTAAGTTCGGACAGGGTCTACGAGCAGTACTTC.

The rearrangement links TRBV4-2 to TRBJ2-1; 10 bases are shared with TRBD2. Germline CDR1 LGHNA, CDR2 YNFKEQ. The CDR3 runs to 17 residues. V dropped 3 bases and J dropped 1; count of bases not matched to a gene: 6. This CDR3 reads CASSHPPAGGSYNEQFF. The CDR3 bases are TGTGCCAGCAGCCACCCCCCAGCGGGGGGGTCCTACAATGAGCAGTTCTTC.

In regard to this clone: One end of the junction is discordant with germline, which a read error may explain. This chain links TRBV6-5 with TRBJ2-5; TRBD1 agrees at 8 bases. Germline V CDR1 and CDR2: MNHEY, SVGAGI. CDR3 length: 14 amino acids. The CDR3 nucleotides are TGTGCCAGCAGGACCGGACAGGGTTTAGGGTCGTCGGACTTC. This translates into CASRTGQGLGSSDF.

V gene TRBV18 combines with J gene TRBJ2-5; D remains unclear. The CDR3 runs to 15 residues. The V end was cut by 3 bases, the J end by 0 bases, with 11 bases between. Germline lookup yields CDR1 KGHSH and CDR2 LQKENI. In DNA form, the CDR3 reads TGTGCCAGCTCACCCCCAGGCAGTAACCAAGAGACCCAGTACTTC. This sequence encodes CASSPPGSNQETQYF.

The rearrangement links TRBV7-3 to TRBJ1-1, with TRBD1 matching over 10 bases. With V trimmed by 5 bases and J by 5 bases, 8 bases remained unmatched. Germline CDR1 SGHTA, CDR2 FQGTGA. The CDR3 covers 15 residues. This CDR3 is CASSIDRGPGTEAFF. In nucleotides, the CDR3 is TGTGCCAGCAGCATAGACAGGGGGCCCGGGACTGAAGCTTTCTTT. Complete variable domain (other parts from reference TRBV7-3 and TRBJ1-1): GAGVSQTPSNKVTEKGKYVELRCDPISGHTALYWYRQSLGQGPEFLIYFQGTGAADDSGLPNDRFFAVRPEGSVSTLKIQRTERGDSAVYLCASSIDRGPGTEAFFGQGTRLTVV.

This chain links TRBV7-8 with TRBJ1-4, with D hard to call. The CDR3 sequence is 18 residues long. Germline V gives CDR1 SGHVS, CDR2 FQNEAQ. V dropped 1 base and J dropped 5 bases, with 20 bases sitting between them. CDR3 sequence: CASSLGTRRWVLNEKLFF. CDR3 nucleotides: TGTGCCAGCAGCTTAGGGACCCGGCGGTGGGTCCTGAATGAAAAACTGTTTTTT.

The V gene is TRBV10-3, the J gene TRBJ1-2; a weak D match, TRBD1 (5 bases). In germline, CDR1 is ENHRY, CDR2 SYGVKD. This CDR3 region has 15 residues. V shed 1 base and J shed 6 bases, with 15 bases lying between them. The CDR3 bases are TGTGCCATCAGTGAGTATAAGACAGTAAACGATGGCTACACCTTC. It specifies CAISEYKTVNDGYTF.

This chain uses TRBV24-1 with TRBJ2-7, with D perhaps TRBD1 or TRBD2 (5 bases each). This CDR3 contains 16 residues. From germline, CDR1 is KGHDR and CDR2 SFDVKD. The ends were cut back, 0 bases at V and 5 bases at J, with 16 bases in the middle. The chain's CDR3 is CATSDLRGDPPNEQYF. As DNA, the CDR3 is TGTGCCACCAGTGATTTGCGAGGGGACCCCCCTAACGAGCAGTACTTC.